Sequencing of this T cell receptor beta chain was carried out in a study of OX40 agonist ivuxolimab in advanced cancers. Trimming removed 3 bases at V and 1 base at J, with 6 bases between. Germline CDR1 LNHDA, CDR2 SQIVND (reference sequence). The CDR3 has 13 amino acids. This table comes from immunoSEQ multiplex PCR, and its TCRdb copy is limited to in-frame clones, with some not included. The sample carries about 79,000 clones, around 94% recorded once. This receptor was taken from an adult with an advanced solid tumor such as melanoma, head and neck, liver or kidney cancer. The rearrangement joins TRBV19 to TRBJ1-2; no clear D. This specimen consisted of CD4+ or CD8+ T cells sorted from blood, obtained in a trial of the OX40 agonist ivuxolimab. CDR3 coding DNA: TGTGCCAGTAGTATGGCCGGTAACTATGGCTACACCTTC. This gives the protein CASSMAGNYGYTF.